Listed here are 32 T cell receptor beta chains from one sample, sequenced in a study of shared clonotypes between healthy human individuals. Only in-frame clones appear in the TCRdb table, and some are missing; sequencing was by immunoSEQ multiplex PCR. The sample records about 510,000 clones, around 96% being singletons. Sequencing was performed on naive CD4+ T cells sorted from blood. Subset here: CD45RA+ positively selected. The receptors stem from a woman in her twenties or thirties in good health.

This rearrangement joins TRBV9 to TRBJ1-2; D not resolved. This CDR3 is 16 amino acids long. Germline CDR1 is SGDLS and CDR2 is YYNGEE. Trimming removed 4 bases from V and 0 bases from J, with 16 bases in between. For the CDR3, the DNA is TGTGCCAGCAGCACTCCCTTCGCAGGCCCTAACTATGGCTACACCTTC. This gives the protein CASSTPFAGPNYGYTF.

J is TRBJ2-7 and V is TRBV5-1; TRBD1 or TRBD2 may be the D gene (5 bases each). Germline V gene sequence: CDR1 SGHRS, CDR2 YFSETQ. V lost 9 bases and J 3 bases, leaving 16 bases between the germline ends. The CDR3 covers 13 residues. CDR3 nucleotide sequence: TGCGCCACCTCGAGGGGAGCCGGCTACGAGCAGTACTTC. It translates to CATSRGAGYEQYF.

The J gene is TRBJ2-7, the V gene TRBV10-3; 9 bases map to TRBD1. V shed 5 bases, J shed 6 bases, and the junction held 11 bases outside the gene matches. Germline V CDR1 and CDR2: ENHRY, SYGVKD. The CDR3 totals 15 residues. CDR3 protein: CAISRTGQGEGEQYF. The CDR3 DNA sequence: TGTGCCATCAGTAGAACGGGACAGGGCGAAGGCGAGCAGTACTTC.

The chain uses TRBV28 and TRBJ1-2; the D gene is possibly TRBD1 (5 bases). The germline CDR1 and CDR2 sequences are MDHEN and SYDVKM. The V end was cut by 8 bases, the J end by 2 bases, with 15 bases between. This CDR3 is 14 amino acids long. CDR3 loop: CASGPPGLNYGYTF. The DNA of the CDR3 is TGTGCCAGCGGACCGCCAGGGCTGAACTATGGCTACACCTTC.

The rearrangement uses TRBV27 and TRBJ2-2; 9 nucleotides align to TRBD1. The junction had 7 bases not matched to a gene; V was cut back by 7 bases and J by 1 base. Germline V gene lookup returns CDR1 MNHEY and CDR2 SMNVEV (reference sequence). CDR3 length equals 16 residues. The CDR3 sequence is CASKYTGQGNTGELFF. DNA of the CDR3: TGTGCCAGCAAATACACGGGACAGGGGAACACCGGGGAGCTGTTTTTT.

The chain links TRBV29-1 to TRBJ2-2; 7 nucleotides align to TRBD2. Germline V gene lookup returns CDR1 SQVTM and CDR2 ANQGSEA. With 4 bases clipped from V and 4 bases from J, the junction kept 9 bases outside the gene matches. This CDR3 has 15 residues. CDR3 nucleotide sequence: TGCAGCGTTGCCGAGCTTCCGGGGGGCACCGGGGAGCTGTTTTTT. This translates into CSVAELPGGTGELFF.

The V call is TRBV25-1, the J call TRBJ2-1; 14 bases are shared with TRBD2. V shed 3 bases and J 9 bases; nucleotides not matched to a gene: 7. CDR3 length: 16 amino acids. In germline, CDR1 is MGHDK, CDR2 SYGVNS. The CDR3 DNA sequence: TGTGCCAGCAGTGACCCGACTAGCGGGAGGGCCTCTGAGCAGTTCTTC. Translation: CASSDPTSGRASEQFF.

Remarks on this clone: The conserved phenylalanine or tryptophan normally closing the CDR3 is absent here, so this likely arose from a read error. The limits of the CDR3 on the DNA are not certain, so only TCRdb's listed CDR3 is given. The V gene is TRBV28, the J gene TRBJ1-4; the table's D call of TRBD1 was not tested on the DNA. The CDR3 contains 12 residues when both ends are counted. Per germline, CDR1 MDHEN and CDR2 SYDVKM. CDR3: CASSSEGDSIQL.

The V and J genes are TRBV14 and TRBJ1-1; 7 positions match TRBD1. In germline, CDR1 is SGHDN, CDR2 FVKESK. Trimming at V came to 1 base and at J to 1 base, leaving 3 bases not matched to a gene. This CDR3 is 15 amino acids long. CDR3 nucleotides: TGTGCCAGCAGCCAAGGCTGGACAGGGAACACTGAAGCTTTCTTT. It is translated as CASSQGWTGNTEAFF. The whole variable domain, filled in from reference TRBV14 and TRBJ1-1, reads EAGVTQFPSHSVIEKGQTVTLRCDPISGHDNLYWYRRVMGKEIKFLLHFVKESKQDESGMPNNRFLAERTGGTYSTLKVQPAELEDSGVYFCASSQGWTGNTEAFFGQGTRLTVV.

The chain is built from TRBV10-3 and TRBJ2-3; no firm D call. This CDR3 is built from 13 residues. Germline loops: CDR1 ENHRY, CDR2 SYGVKD. V lost 0 bases, J lost 4 bases, and 5 bases lay in between. The CDR3 region is CAISESEADTQYF. As DNA, the CDR3 is TGTGCCATCAGTGAGTCCGAAGCAGATACGCAGTATTTT.

The chain recombines TRBV19 with TRBJ2-2; TRBD2 is a possible D gene (5 bases). Germline V gene data show CDR1 as LNHDA and CDR2 as SQIVND (reference sequence). V dropped 3 bases and J dropped 0 bases, with 14 bases sitting between them. The CDR3 is 17 residues long. The CDR3, as DNA: TGTGCCAGTAGTATGAACATCGGTAGCGCGAACACCGGGGAGCTGTTTTTT. The encoded protein is CASSMNIGSANTGELFF.

The V gene is TRBV10-1, the J gene TRBJ2-5; 7 nucleotides align to TRBD2. The end of the DNA is better explained by TRBJ2-7, so the J call may be wrong. This CDR3 is built from 15 residues. The germline gives CDR1 WNHNN, CDR2 SYGVQD (reference sequence). The CDR3 DNA is TGCGCCAGCAGTGAGGGACTAGGAGGTTTCTACGAGCAGTACTTC. Translated, it gives CASSEGLGGFYEQYF.

V gene TRBV6-1 combines with J gene TRBJ1-2; 9 positions agree with TRBD1. Germline CDR1 is MNHNS and CDR2 is SASEGT. V was clipped by 1 base and J by 6 bases; unmatched bases: 9. CDR3 length: 16 amino acids. CDR3 amino acids: CASSEVSPGTGHGYTF. CDR3 DNA sequence: TGTGCCAGCAGTGAAGTTAGTCCCGGGACAGGGCATGGCTACACCTTC.

V gene TRBV5-1 combines with J gene TRBJ2-3; TRBD1 matches 10 bases. V gave up 2 bases and J gave up 1 base; unmatched junction bases: 4. The CDR3 is made up of 16 amino acids. Germline V gene lookup returns CDR1 SGHRS and CDR2 YFSETQ. The CDR3 sequence: CASSLPGTGGTDTQYF. DNA for the CDR3: TGCGCCAGCAGCTTACCCGGGACAGGGGGCACAGATACGCAGTATTTT.

This clone was seen only a few times. The J gene is TRBJ1-1, the V gene TRBV30; perhaps TRBD1 as D (5 bases). This CDR3 region has 13 residues. Trimming removed 0 bases at V and 8 bases at J, with 13 bases between. Germline V lookup: CDR1 GTSNPN, CDR2 SVGIG (reference sequence). Here the CDR3 reads CAWSVFSRGEAFF. The CDR3 DNA is TGTGCCTGGAGTGTATTCTCCCGGGGGGAAGCTTTCTTT.

The rearrangement joins TRBV23-1 to TRBJ1-4; 10 bases agree with TRBD1. TRBV23-1 is filed as an ORF, its function uncertain. Trimming cost V 7 bases and J 7 bases; bases outside gene matches: 6. The CDR3 has 14 amino acids. CDR3 sequence (DNA): TGCGCCAGCAACCGACAGGGGGCGCGTGAAAAACTGTTTTTT. Protein: CASNRQGAREKLFF.

This sequence joins TRBV28 and TRBJ1-5; D is uncertain. V was clipped by 7 bases and J by 4 bases, with 8 bases between them. The CDR3 runs to 12 residues. Germline V CDR1 and CDR2: MDHEN, SYDVKM. CDR3: CASIGGNQPQHF. The DNA of the CDR3 is TGTGCCAGCATCGGCGGGAATCAGCCCCAGCATTTT.

The V call is TRBV14, the J call TRBJ2-1, with TRBD2 matching 9 bases. From germline, CDR1 is SGHDN and CDR2 FVKESK. CDR3 length: 15 amino acids. Trimming at V came to 0 bases and at J to 7 bases, leaving 4 bases not matched to a gene. The CDR3 DNA reads TGTGCCAGCAGCCAAGAGTGGCTAGCGGGAAATGAGCAGTTCTTC. This codes for CASSQEWLAGNEQFF.

The V gene is TRBV27, the J gene TRBJ2-7; 12 bases are a match to TRBD2. V lost 6 bases to trimming and J lost 6 bases; unmatched junction nucleotides: 6. Germline V CDR1 and CDR2: MNHEY, SMNVEV (reference sequence). The CDR3 runs to 14 residues. CDR3 residues: CASSQLAGGPEQYF. In DNA form, the CDR3 reads TGTGCCAGCAGCCAACTAGCGGGAGGCCCCGAGCAGTACTTC.

The CDR3 reads CASSLGRASSYNEQFF. In DNA, the CDR3 is TGTGCCAGCAGCTTAGGTAGGGCCTCCTCCTACAATGAGCAGTTCTTC. The chain is built from TRBV7-8 and TRBJ2-1; no reliable D call. The CDR3 spans 16 residues. V gave up 1 base and J gave up 0 bases, with 10 bases separating them. The germline gives CDR1 SGHVS, CDR2 FQNEAQ.

The chain employs TRBV2 and TRBJ1-1, with D uncertain. The germline CDR1 and CDR2 sequences are SNHLY and FYNNEI. The length of the CDR3 is 13 residues. Trimming left V 1 base short and J 8 bases short, with 11 bases between. CDR3: CASSEDKVREAFF. CDR3 in DNA: TGTGCCAGCAGTGAAGACAAGGTGAGAGAAGCTTTCTTT. Complete variable domain (other parts from reference TRBV2 and TRBJ1-1): EPEVTQTPSHQVTQMGQEVILRCVPISNHLYFYWYRQILGQKVEFLVSFYNNEISEKSEIFDDQFSVERPDGSNFTLKIRSTKLEDSAMYFCASSEDKVREAFFGQGTRLTVV.

The chain couples TRBV10-1 to TRBJ2-1; a possible D gene is TRBD1 (6 bases). This CDR3 has 14 residues. Germline V lookup: CDR1 WNHNN, CDR2 SYGVQD (reference sequence). The ends were cut back, 8 bases at V and 0 bases at J, with 11 bases in the middle. The CDR3 region has the DNA TGCGCCAGCGGGGGCGGCTACTCCTACAATGAGCAGTTCTTC. Translated, it gives CASGGGYSYNEQFF.

V is TRBV11-2 and J is TRBJ2-7; 8 bases match TRBD2. The germline V gene encodes CDR1 SGHAT and CDR2 FQNNGV. Trimming cost V 7 bases and J 2 bases; bases outside gene matches: 16. There are 17 residues in the CDR3. The CDR3 region has the DNA TGTGCCAGCAAACCCTTTAGTCTGGGCGGGGGGACCTACGAGCAGTACTTC. Protein sequence: CASKPFSLGGGTYEQYF.

V gene TRBV29-1 combines with J gene TRBJ1-2, with no clear D. V gave up 4 bases and J gave up 4 bases, with 10 bases separating them. This CDR3 has 12 residues. The V gene's germline CDR1 is SQVTM and CDR2 ANQGSEA. CDR3 DNA: TGCAGCGTTGCTGACGGAGGCTATGGCTACACCTTC. It specifies CSVADGGYGYTF.

The chain is built from TRBV19 and TRBJ1-4; 9 nucleotides match TRBD1. The CDR3 is 15 amino acids. Looked up from germline, CDR1 is LNHDA and CDR2 is SQIVND (reference sequence). J gave up 8 bases and V 4 bases, and 8 bases lay outside the gene matches. Written as DNA, the CDR3 is TGTGCCAGTAGTAATTGGGACAGGGTAAGAGAAAAACTGTTTTTT. Residues: CASSNWDRVREKLFF.

This clone was seen once. V is TRBV27 and J is TRBJ1-4, with 8 bases aligning to TRBD1. Germline assignment: CDR1 MNHEY and CDR2 SMNVEV (reference sequence). The CDR3 has 16 amino acids. The V gene end was trimmed by 6 bases and the J gene end by 8 bases; junction bases not matched to a gene: 14. CDR3 bases: TGTGCCAGCAGAAGACAACAGGGGGGGAATTTAGAAAAACTGTTTTTT. Residues: CASRRQQGGNLEKLFF.

The genes are TRBV30 and TRBJ2-1, with D tentatively TRBD2 (6 bases). CDR1 is GTSNPN and CDR2 is SVGIG in the germline V gene (reference sequence). The CDR3 has 14 amino acids. V lost 3 bases, J lost 5 bases, and 14 bases lay in between. This CDR3 reads CAWSRRAAHNEQFF. CDR3 DNA: TGTGCCTGGAGCCGGAGGGCCGCCCACAATGAGCAGTTCTTC.

This chain connects TRBV7-9 to TRBJ2-5; D may match TRBD1 or TRBD2 (8 bases each). Per germline, CDR1 SEHNR and CDR2 FQNEAQ (reference sequence). V gave up 5 bases and J gave up 4 bases, with 20 bases separating them. There are 16 residues in the CDR3. In DNA, the CDR3 is TGTGCCAGCAGCATGCATAGCGGGACAGGTTTAGAGACCCAGTACTTC. Translation gives CASSMHSGTGLETQYF. The whole variable domain, filled in from reference TRBV7-9 and TRBJ2-5, reads DTGVSQNPRHKITKRGQNVTFRCDPISEHNRLYWYRQTLGQGPEFLTYFQNEAQLEKSRLLSDRFSAERPKGSFSTLEIQRTEQGDSAMYLCASSMHSGTGLETQYFGPGTRLLVL.

The chain joins TRBV11-2 to TRBJ1-2; D gene ambiguous. This CDR3 region has 14 residues. V was clipped by 3 bases and J by 4 bases, with 12 bases between them. Per the germline V gene, CDR1 is SGHAT and CDR2 is FQNNGV. CDR3 in amino acids: CASSFGYRAYGYTF. The CDR3 DNA is TGTGCCAGCAGCTTTGGTTACAGAGCCTATGGCTACACCTTC.

The chain couples TRBV27 to TRBJ2-3; no clear D gene. Germline CDR1 MNHEY, CDR2 SMNVEV (reference sequence). Trimming left V 5 bases short and J 0 bases short, with 12 bases between. The CDR3 consists of 15 residues. DNA for the CDR3: TGTGCCAGCAGTCCACGCAGACCTAGCACAGATACGCAGTATTTT. Amino acids: CASSPRRPSTDTQYF.

The chain couples TRBV5-1 to TRBJ2-3; tentative D call: TRBD1 (6 bases). This CDR3 region has 15 residues. V lost 3 bases to trimming and J lost 2 bases, with 13 bases between them. Germline lookup yields CDR1 SGHRS and CDR2 YFSETQ. In DNA, the CDR3 is TGCGCCAGCAGCTCCGGGACACCTGACACAGATACGCAGTATTTT. This translates into CASSSGTPDTDTQYF.

The rearrangement links TRBV28 to TRBJ2-1, with a tentative D call TRBD2 (6 bases). Germline CDR1 reads MDHEN; CDR2 reads SYDVKM. The CDR3 contains 14 residues. Deletions cut 5 bases from V and 8 bases from J, with 16 bases between. In nucleotides, the CDR3 is TGTGCCAGCAGTCCGGGACTCGGCTTCGATGAGCAGTTCTTC. It specifies CASSPGLGFDEQFF.